This T cell receptor (beta chain) comes out of a study of blood T cells in healthy people across ages. General observations from the study: Any conclusive comparison of naive versus antigen-experienced cells was prevented by using unsorted PBMCs. Getting older went along with TCR beta diversity per million T cells dropping roughly linearly.

With regard to this clonotype: The target antigen is unknown.

CDR1 is SNHLY and CDR2 is FYNNEI in the germline V gene. This CDR3 is built from 15 residues. Alongside a J-beta primer mix, a sample-barcoded 5' primer served in a second PCR lasting roughly 7 to 11 cycles. The authors tagged each cDNA molecule using a template-switch adaptor with 12 random nucleotides. Via MiXCR, TCRdb re-called the 5' RACE reads, giving one row per CDR3 protein. This sample yields 1.8 million or so distinct CDR3 sequences, of which around 42% are seen a single time; under 30% belongs to the top ten. Each donor had about 9.6 milliliters of peripheral blood drawn. The receptor comes from a human donor in good health. Sequenced: blood. The chain joins TRBV2 to TRBJ2-4; 9 positions agree with TRBD2. The DNA end favors TRBJ2-7, so the J call may be wrong. CDR3 bases: TGTGCCAGCAGTGAGCCGACTAGCGGATTATACGAGCAGTACTTC. Residues: CASSEPTSGLYEQYF.